These 19 T cell receptor beta chains were all obtained from the same sample, sequenced in a study of cytomegalovirus exposure and HLA in healthy donors. Use of 60 Vbeta and 13 Jbeta primers characterized the PCR. Assay: immunoSEQ multiplex PCR; the TCRdb copy retains only in-frame clones and omits some. In the table there are around 150,000 clones, over 70% of which are singletons. The sequenced sample was PBMCs. These receptors were obtained from a middle-aged man in good health and CMV-seronegative.

This clone was counted a few times. This chain uses TRBV6-5 with TRBJ1-2, with D perhaps matching TRBD1 (5 bases). The V gene lost 0 bases and the J gene lost 5 bases, with 10 bases spanning the gap. Germline values: CDR1 MNHEY, CDR2 SVGAGI. The CDR3 has 14 residues. The CDR3 nucleotides read TGTGCCAGCAGTTACTCGGGGGGACGATATGGCTACACCTTC. Residues: CASSYSGGRYGYTF.

The rearrangement joins TRBV5-6 to TRBJ2-5; the D gene is possibly TRBD2 (6 bases). The germline CDR1 and CDR2 sequences are SGHDT and YYEEEE. CDR3 length: 15 residues. Trimming shortened V by 0 bases and J by 2 bases, and 11 bases separated the two germline ends. CDR3: CASSLARGIQETQYF. Here the CDR3 DNA reads TGTGCCAGCAGCTTGGCACGGGGGATACAAGAGACCCAGTACTTC. Full variable domain (remainder filled in from reference TRBV5-6 and TRBJ2-5): DAGVTQSPTHLIKTRGQQVTLRCSPKSGHDTVSWYQQALGQGPQFIFQYYEEEERQRGNFPDRFSGHQFPNYSSELNVNALLLGDSALYLCASSLARGIQETQYFGPGTRLLVL.

The CDR3 region has the DNA TGTGCCAGCAGTCCAGGGACAGGGTCTAATGAAAAACTGTTTTTT. Translated, it gives CASSPGTGSNEKLFF. The chain couples TRBV6-5 to TRBJ1-4, with 9 bases aligning to TRBD1. The CDR3 runs to 15 residues. In germline, CDR1 is MNHEY, CDR2 SVGAGI. V gave up 5 bases and J gave up 3 bases; unmatched junction bases: 4.

This sequence joins TRBV6-5 and TRBJ2-3; TRBD1 agrees at 8 bases. Looked up from germline, CDR1 is MNHEY and CDR2 is SVGAGI. With 3 bases clipped from V and 5 bases from J, the junction kept 7 bases outside the gene matches. The CDR3 spans 15 residues. The CDR3 bases are TGTGCCAGCAGTTATGGCAGGGGGCATATAGATACGCAGTATTTT. This codes for CASSYGRGHIDTQYF.

J is TRBJ1-2 and V is TRBV30; weak D call: TRBD1 (6 bases). V lost 7 bases and J 8 bases, leaving 11 bases between the germline ends. Germline loops: CDR1 GTSNPN, CDR2 SVGIG (reference sequence). This CDR3 comprises 10 residues. The CDR3 sequence is CASNQGGYTF. Here the CDR3 DNA reads TGTGCCTCAAATCAGGGGGGCTACACCTTC.

This rearrangement joins TRBV28 to TRBJ2-7; TRBD1 matches at 8 bases. CDR1 and CDR2 (germline): MDHEN, SYDVKM. J gave up 6 bases and V 9 bases, and 10 bases lay outside the gene matches. The CDR3 has 13 residues. The CDR3 DNA reads as TGTGCCAGGGTGTGGCAGGGGGCGCGCGAGCAGTACTTC. This translates into CARVWQGAREQYF.

The chain employs TRBV5-1 and TRBJ2-3, with D perhaps matching TRBD2 (6 bases). The CDR3 covers 16 residues. Germline V lookup: CDR1 SGHRS, CDR2 YFSETQ. V lost 4 bases and J 3 bases, leaving 18 bases between the germline ends. The CDR3: CASSPPRAGRTDTQYF. CDR3 bases: TGCGCCAGCAGCCCCCCCCGTGCGGGAAGAACAGATACGCAGTATTTT.

The CDR3 DNA reads TGCAGCGTTATGACAGGGGGTAACACCATATATTTT. This encodes CSVMTGGNTIYF. V gene TRBV29-1 combines with J gene TRBJ1-3, with 9 bases identical to TRBD1. This CDR3 contains 12 residues. After removal of 5 bases from V and 7 bases from J, the junction contained 3 bases not matched to a gene. Germline lookup yields CDR1 SQVTM and CDR2 ANQGSEA.

The chain has TRBV29-1 and TRBJ2-2, with a weak D call TRBD1 (6 bases). The ends were cut back, 3 bases at V and 6 bases at J, with 14 bases in the middle. The germline V gene encodes CDR1 SQVTM and CDR2 ANQGSEA. The CDR3 runs to 14 residues. CDR3 sequence reads: CSVEGAEGAGELFF. In nucleotides, the CDR3 is TGCAGCGTTGAGGGGGCAGAAGGGGCCGGGGAGCTGTTTTTT.

V is TRBV6-6 and J is TRBJ2-1, with 10 nucleotides matching TRBD2. Germline V gene lookup returns CDR1 MNHNY and CDR2 SVGAGI (reference sequence). After removal of 6 bases from V and 4 bases from J, the junction contained 3 bases not matched to a gene. The CDR3 has 14 residues. The CDR3 nucleotides read TGTGCCAGCAGCGGGACTAGCGTTTACAATGAGCAGTTCTTC. It specifies CASSGTSVYNEQFF.

The chain joins TRBV5-6 to TRBJ1-1, with 8 nucleotides matching TRBD1. Germline CDR1 is SGHDT and CDR2 is YYEEEE. This CDR3 has 16 residues. V was pared by 4 bases and J by 0 bases, with 8 bases of the junction left unmatched. For the CDR3, the DNA is TGTGCCAGCAGCCACAACCGGGACAGGTTGAACACTGAAGCTTTCTTT. Encoded protein: CASSHNRDRLNTEAFF.

This clone was seen only a few times. The chain recombines TRBV7-9 with TRBJ1-6; D ambiguous. CDR1 and CDR2 from the germline V gene are SEHNR and FQNEAQ (reference sequence). Deletions cut 4 bases from V and 0 bases from J, with 13 bases between. CDR3 length: 17 residues. The CDR3 loop is CASSSKDTSSYNSPLHF. The CDR3, as DNA: TGTGCCAGCAGCTCCAAAGACACTTCCTCCTATAATTCACCCCTCCACTTT.

This sequence joins TRBV25-1 and TRBJ1-6; 8 nucleotides agree with TRBD1. With 8 bases clipped from V and 7 bases from J, the junction kept 13 bases outside the gene matches. The germline V gene encodes CDR1 MGHDK and CDR2 SYGVNS. This CDR3 is 16 amino acids long. The CDR3 DNA is TGTGCCAGCCGAACTGACCGGACAGGGTACAATTCACCCCTCCACTTT. It encodes CASRTDRTGYNSPLHF.

V is TRBV7-3 and J is TRBJ1-1; D is undetermined. V was clipped by 4 bases and J by 2 bases, with 8 bases between them. This CDR3 has 13 amino acids. The V gene's germline CDR1 is SGHTA and CDR2 FQGTGA. The CDR3 protein is CASSSLLNTEAFF. The DNA for the CDR3 is TGTGCCAGCAGCTCCTTATTAAACACTGAAGCTTTCTTT.

The genes are TRBV19 and TRBJ2-3; 11 bases align to TRBD1. The V gene's germline CDR1 is LNHDA and CDR2 SQIVND (reference sequence). V was pared by 4 bases and J by 5 bases, with 5 bases of the junction left unmatched. The CDR3 runs 15 residues. The DNA of the CDR3 is TGTGCCAGTAGTACCGGACAGGGGGCAGGAGATACGCAGTATTTT. Residues: CASSTGQGAGDTQYF.

The chain couples TRBV7-9 to TRBJ1-6; maybe TRBD1 (6 bases). V lost 5 bases, J lost 7 bases, and 24 bases lay in between. This CDR3 is 18 amino acids long. The germline V gene encodes CDR1 SEHNR and CDR2 FQNEAQ (reference sequence). CDR3 coding DNA: TGTGCCAGCAGCAGGGTGAACCAGGGGAGCCCCATAAATTCACCCCTCCACTTT. Its translation is CASSRVNQGSPINSPLHF.

The J gene is TRBJ2-5, the V gene TRBV10-3; TRBD2 matches 7 bases. The J call may be mistaken, given a closer DNA end match to TRBJ2-7. The germline CDR1 and CDR2 sequences are ENHRY and SYGVKD. The CDR3 consists of 12 residues. The CDR3 DNA reads TGTGCCATCAGTGTGGGAGGGAGCGAGCAGTACTTC. This encodes CAISVGGSEQYF.

The rearrangement joins TRBV5-4 to TRBJ2-7; 7 positions match TRBD1. The junction had 8 bases not matched to a gene; V was cut back by 0 bases and J by 8 bases. This CDR3 has 14 residues. Germline loops: CDR1 SGHNT, CDR2 YYREEE (reference sequence). CDR3 DNA: TGTGCCAGCAGCTTGGGTGGACAGGCGGATAAGCAGTACTTC. It translates to CASSLGGQADKQYF.

The rearrangement joins TRBV7-6 to TRBJ2-7; D is perhaps TRBD1 (5 bases). This CDR3 region has 14 residues. Germline V gene sequence: CDR1 SGHVS, CDR2 FNYEAQ. V was trimmed by 2 bases and J by 3 bases, leaving 11 bases between them. The DNA of the CDR3 is TGTGCCAGCAGCTTACAGGGTCGGTACTACGAGCAGTACTTC. Amino acids: CASSLQGRYYEQYF.